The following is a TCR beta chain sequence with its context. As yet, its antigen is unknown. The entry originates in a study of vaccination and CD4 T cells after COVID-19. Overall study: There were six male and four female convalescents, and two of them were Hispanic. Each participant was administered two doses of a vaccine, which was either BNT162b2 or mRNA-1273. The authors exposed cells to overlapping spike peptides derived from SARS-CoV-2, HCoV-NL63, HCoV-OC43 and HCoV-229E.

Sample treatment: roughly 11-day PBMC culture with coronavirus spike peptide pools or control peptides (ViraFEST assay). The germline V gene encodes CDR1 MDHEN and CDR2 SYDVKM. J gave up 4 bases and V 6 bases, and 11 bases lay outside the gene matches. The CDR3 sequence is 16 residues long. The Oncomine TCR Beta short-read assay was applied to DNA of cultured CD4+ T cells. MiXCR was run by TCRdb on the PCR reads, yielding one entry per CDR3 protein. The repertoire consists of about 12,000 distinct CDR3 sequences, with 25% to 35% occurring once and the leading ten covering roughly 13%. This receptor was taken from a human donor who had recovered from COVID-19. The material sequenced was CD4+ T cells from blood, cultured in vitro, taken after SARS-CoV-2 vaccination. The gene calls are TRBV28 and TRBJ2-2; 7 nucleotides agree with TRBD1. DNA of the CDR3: TGTGCCAGCAGCTTGCCCCCGGACAGGATCACCGGGGAGCTGTTTTTT. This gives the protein CASSLPPDRITGELFF.